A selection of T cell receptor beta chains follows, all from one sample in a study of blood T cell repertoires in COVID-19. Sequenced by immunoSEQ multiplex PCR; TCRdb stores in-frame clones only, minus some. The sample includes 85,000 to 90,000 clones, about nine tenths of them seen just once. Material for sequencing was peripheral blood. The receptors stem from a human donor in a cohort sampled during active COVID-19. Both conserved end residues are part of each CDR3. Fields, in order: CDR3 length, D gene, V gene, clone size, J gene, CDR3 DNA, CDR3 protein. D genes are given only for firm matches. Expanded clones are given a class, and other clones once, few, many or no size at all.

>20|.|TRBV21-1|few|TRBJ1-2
TGTGCCAGCAGCGGGATCTATAGGACAGGGGGTGCACCTACTAACTATGGCTACACCTTC
CASSGIYRTGGAPTNYGYTF
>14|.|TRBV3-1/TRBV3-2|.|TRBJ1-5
TGTGCCAGCAGCCCCACGGGGGGAAATCAGCCCCAGCATTTT
CASSPTGGNQPQHF
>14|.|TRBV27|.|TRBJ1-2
TGTGCCAGCAGTGCGCAGGGTAAGGACTATGGCTACACCTTC
CASSAQGKDYGYTF
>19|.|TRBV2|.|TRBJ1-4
TGTGCCAGCAGTGATGTATTGGCAGGGTTGGGTTCGTCTAATGAAAAACTGTTTTTT
CASSDVLAGLGSSNEKLFF
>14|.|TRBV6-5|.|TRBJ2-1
TGTGCCAGCAGCCGGGACTTATCCTACAATGAGCAGTTCTTC
CASSRDLSYNEQFF
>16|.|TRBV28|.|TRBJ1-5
TGTGCCAGCAGTTTATCCGGGGGGAGGGGCAATCAGCCCCAGCATTTT
CASSLSGGRGNQPQHF
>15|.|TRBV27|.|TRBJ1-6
TGTGCCAGCAGTTTCCAGACAGGCTACAATTCACCCCTCCACTTT
CASSFQTGYNSPLHF
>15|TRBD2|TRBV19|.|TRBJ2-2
TGTGCCAGTAGTGTGGGACTAGCGGGAACCGGGGAGCTGTTTTTT
CASSVGLAGTGELFF
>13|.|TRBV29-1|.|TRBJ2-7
TGCAGCGTTGAGCCCCAGGGGGGTAACGAGCAGTACTTC
CSVEPQGGNEQYF
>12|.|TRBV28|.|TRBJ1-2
TGTGCCAGCCGGTGGGGAGGCTATGGCTACACCTTC
CASRWGGYGYTF
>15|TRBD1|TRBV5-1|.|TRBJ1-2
TGCGCCAGCAGCTTGGTAGGACAGGGAAGCTATGGCTACACCTTC
CASSLVGQGSYGYTF
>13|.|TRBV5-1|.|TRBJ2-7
TGCGCCAGCAGCCTGGCGACAGGTTACGAGCAGTACTTC
CASSLATGYEQYF
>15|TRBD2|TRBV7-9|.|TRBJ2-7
TGTGCCAGCAGCTTAAGCGGGACTAGAGACTACGAGCAGTACTTC
CASSLSGTRDYEQYF
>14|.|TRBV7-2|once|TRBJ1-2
TGTGCCAGCAGCCGCGATGTTACGGACTATGGCTACACCTTC
CASSRDVTDYGYTF
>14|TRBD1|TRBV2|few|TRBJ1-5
TGTGCCAGCAGTGGGGGACAGGGTAATCAGCCCCAGCATTTT
CASSGGQGNQPQHF
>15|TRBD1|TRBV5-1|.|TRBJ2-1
TGCGCCAGCAGCCCCGGACAGGGCTCCTACAATGAGCAGTTCTTC
CASSPGQGSYNEQFF
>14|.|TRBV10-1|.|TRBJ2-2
TGCGCCAGCAGTCCGGGACTCCGGGGAGGGGAGCTGTTTTTT
CASSPGLRGGELFF
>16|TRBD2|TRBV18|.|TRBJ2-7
TGTGCCAGCTCACCTAAACTAGCGGGGCGAACCTACGAGCAGTACTTC
CASSPKLAGRTYEQYF
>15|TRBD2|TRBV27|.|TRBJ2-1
TGTGCCAGCAGGTACAGCGGGGAGACCTACAATGAGCAGTTCTTC
CASRYSGETYNEQFF
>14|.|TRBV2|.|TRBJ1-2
TGTGCCAGCAGTGAAAAGACAGGCCACTATGGCTACACCTTC
CASSEKTGHYGYTF